This T cell receptor beta chain emerged from a study of radiotherapy plus CTLA-4 blockade in lung cancer. Turning to the study itself: Disease control was achieved by approximately 30% of patients, and objective responses by 18%. Findings and limits, study-wide: Subsequent to radiotherapy plus ipilimumab, tumor-derived TCR clones underwent expansion in blood.

A note on this clone: Its target is unknown.

Produced via immunoSEQ multiplex PCR; TCRdb's table is partial and in-frame only. The profile shows about 90,000 clones, roughly 78% of them singletons. Trimming took 0 bases from V and 1 from J, leaving 9 bases between them. This CDR3 is built from 15 residues. Germline V gene sequence: CDR1 LGHNA, CDR2 YNFKEQ. The sequencing here drew on peripheral blood, taken from a patient treated with radiotherapy plus ipilimumab. J is TRBJ1-1 and V is TRBV4-2; D uncertain. This receptor was identified in a human donor with non-small cell lung cancer that progressed on radiotherapy plus ipilimumab. CDR3 in DNA: TGTGCCAGCAGCCAAGACCCCAGTGGGAACACTGAAGCTTTCTTT. This gives the protein CASSQDPSGNTEAFF.